Following are 24 T cell receptor beta chains from one sample sequenced in a study of tumor and adjacent non-tumor tissue in lung cancer. TCRbeta libraries were built with three rounds of nested PCR, modified from ARM-PCR. MiXCR, applied by TCRdb to the multiplex PCR reads, yields one record per CDR3 protein. The top ten clones hold around 19% of a sample with about 110,000 distinct CDR3 sequences, under 65% of them seen once. The template was RNA from unsorted bulk tissue. Distant lung tissue was collected more than 3 cm away from the tumor edge. The specimen sequenced was distant non-tumor lung tissue. All receptors derive from a man between 60 and 70 years old with non-small cell lung cancer.

This clonotype was seen at least ten times. The CDR3: CASSYLRGASSYNEQFF. The CDR3 DNA is TGTGCCAGCAGTTACCTCCGCGGGGCCTCCTCCTACAATGAGCAGTTCTTC. The rearrangement uses TRBV6-2 or TRBV6-3 and TRBJ2-1; D possibly corresponds to TRBD2 (6 bases). From germline, CDR1 is MNHEY and CDR2 SVGEGT. V was shortened by 2 bases and J by 0 bases, with 14 bases between the two germline ends. The CDR3 sequence is 17 residues long.

V is TRBV5-6 and J is TRBJ2-5; perhaps TRBD1 as D (6 bases). CDR3 length equals 15 residues. Germline V CDR1 and CDR2: SGHDT, YYEEEE. Trimming stripped 1 base from V and 4 bases from J, with 14 bases between. This chain's CDR3 is CASSLSGTYRETQYF. In DNA, the CDR3 is TGTGCCAGCAGCTTGTCCGGGACATACCGAGAGACCCAGTACTTC.

With respect to this clonotype: Being one base from a much bigger clone, this may be a read error. J is TRBJ2-3 and V is TRBV28, with D perhaps given as TRBD1 or TRBD2 (6 bases each). The germline V gene encodes CDR1 MDHEN and CDR2 SYDVKM. The CDR3 has 14 amino acids. The chain's CDR3 is CAGSPWGATDTQYF. In nucleotides, the CDR3 is TGTGCCGGCAGCCCCTGGGGGGCCACAGATACGCAGTATTTT.

This clonotype was detected a few times. This may come from a read error, since a much larger clone is one base off. V gene TRBV29-1 combines with J gene TRBJ2-1, with TRBD2 matching 13 bases. Germline loops: CDR1 SQVTM, CDR2 ANQGSEA. This CDR3 has 14 residues. Losses at the gene ends were 4 bases for V and 12 bases for J; bases not matched to a gene: 9. The CDR3 is CSVGGLAGDEGQFF. In DNA, the CDR3 is TGCAGCGTTGGAGGACTAGCGGGAGACGAGGGGCAGTTCTTC.

This clonotype was observed at least ten times. This chain links TRBV4-3 with TRBJ2-2; D may be TRBD1 or TRBD2 (5 bases each). This CDR3 has 18 residues. V was pared by 0 bases and J by 0 bases, with 14 bases between. CDR1 and CDR2 (germline): LGHNA, YSLEER. CDR3: CASSQDSRGRANTGELFF. The CDR3 nucleotides read TGCGCCAGCAGCCAAGATTCTCGGGGACGAGCGAACACCGGGGAGCTGTTTTTT.

A single count supports this clonotype. This chain connects TRBV19 to TRBJ1-2; D not certain. The V and J ends lost 6 bases and 0 bases respectively, with 11 bases between them. CDR1 and CDR2 (germline): LNHDA, SQIVND (reference sequence). This CDR3 has 14 residues. CDR3 amino acids: CASRYTRANYGYTF. The CDR3 DNA reads TGTGCCAGTAGATACACGAGGGCTAACTATGGCTACACCTTC.

This sequence joins TRBV12-3 or TRBV12-4 and TRBJ1-6, with D perhaps matching TRBD1 (6 bases). Trimming stripped 7 bases from V and 9 bases from J, with 16 bases between. The CDR3 loop spans 14 amino acids. The CDR3 spells CASNLSWDISPLHF. The CDR3 region has the DNA TGTGCCAGCAATTTGTCCTGGGACATTTCACCCCTCCACTTT.

Points on this clonotype: At one of its ends the junction is not consistent with the germline gene, which may arise from a read error. This rearrangement joins TRBV6-5 to TRBJ2-6; D perhaps matches TRBD1 (6 bases). The germline CDR1 and CDR2 sequences are MNHEY and SVGAGI. The CDR3 consists of 18 residues. CDR3 amino acids: CASSYSPVSPSGGNVPTF. In nucleotides, the CDR3 is TGTGCCAGCAGTTACTCGCCGGTCTCCCCTTCTGGGGGCAACGTCCCGACTTTC.

This clonotype was found a few times. One end of the junction varies from germline; a read error may be responsible. The chain recombines TRBV19 with TRBJ2-1, with TRBD1 identical over 10 bases. This CDR3 comprises 15 residues. In germline, CDR1 is LNHDA, CDR2 SQIVND (reference sequence). The CDR3 reads CASTIGTGENNEQFF. Here the CDR3 DNA reads TGTGCCAGTACTATAGGGACAGGGGAGAACAATGAGCAGTTCTTC. The full variable domain, completed using reference TRBV19 and TRBJ2-1, is DGGITQSPKYLFRKEGQNVTLSCEQNLNHDAMYWYRQDPGQGLRLIYYSQIVNDFQKGDIAEGYSVSREKKESFPLTVTSAQKNPTAFYLCASTIGTGENNEQFFGPGTRLTVL.

Concerning this clonotype itself: A much larger clone lies one base from this, so it may be a read error. The chain's CDR3 is CSANYRGGEIQYF. In DNA form, the CDR3 reads TGCAGTGCTAACTACAGGGGAGGAGAGATCCAGTACTTC. The chain combines TRBV20-1 with TRBJ2-5; D possibly corresponds to TRBD1 (7 bases). CDR3 size: 13 residues. CDR1 is DFQATT and CDR2 is SNEGSKA in the germline V gene (reference sequence).

Note on this clonotype: This may stem from a read error, because a much larger clone lies one nucleotide away. The conserved closing phenylalanine or tryptophan is absent in this CDR3, likely reflecting a read error. The chain couples TRBV25-1 to TRBJ1-1; D is ambiguous. Germline lookup yields CDR1 MGHDK and CDR2 SYGVNS. V was cut by 1 base and J by 1 base, with 10 bases left in between. This CDR3 has 15 amino acids. This chain's CDR3 is CASSELSAGNTEAFV. The CDR3 DNA reads as TGTGCCAGCAGTGAATTGTCGGCCGGGAACACTGAAGCTTTCGTT.

A remark on this clonotype: A much larger clone sits a single nucleotide away, making a read error possible. V and J are TRBV28 and TRBJ2-1; 10 bases match TRBD1. In germline, CDR1 is MDHEN, CDR2 SYDVKM. This CDR3 region has 12 residues. V lost 5 bases to trimming and J lost 15 bases; unmatched junction nucleotides: 7. The CDR3 loop is CASSPTRDRGFF. CDR3 bases: TGTGCCAGCAGTCCCACGCGGGACAGGGGGTTCTTC.

This clonotype was detected a few times. V gene TRBV28 combines with J gene TRBJ1-1, with D perhaps TRBD1 (6 bases). Trimming took off 8 bases at V and 4 bases at J, with 17 bases between the two ends. CDR3 length: 14 residues. Germline V CDR1 and CDR2: MDHEN, SYDVKM. This CDR3 is CASGVSTGITEAFF. The CDR3 DNA reads as TGTGCCAGCGGGGTCTCTACAGGGATCACTGAAGCTTTCTTT.

In the case of this clonotype: Since the CDR3 does not end with the conserved phenylalanine or tryptophan, this likely comes from a read error. The genes are TRBV20-1 and TRBJ1-6; D remains ambiguous. This CDR3 region has 13 residues. Per germline, CDR1 DFQATT and CDR2 SNEGSKA (reference sequence). Deletions cut 3 bases from V and 10 bases from J, with 13 bases between. CDR3 DNA: TGCAGTGCTAGGGGGTGGGTTCAATCACCCCTCCACTCT. As protein: CSARGWVQSPLHS.

This clonotype has at least ten counts. This chain links TRBV4-3 with TRBJ2-3; TRBD2 aligns across 12 bases. The trim removed 0 bases at V and 3 bases at J, leaving 7 bases unmatched. Germline V CDR1 and CDR2: LGHNA, YSLEER. This CDR3 is built from 18 residues. CDR3 in DNA: TGCGCCAGCAGCCAAGATATTCCGACTAGCGGGAGTACAGATACGCAGTATTTT. Encoded protein: CASSQDIPTSGSTDTQYF.

This chain joins TRBV7-2 and TRBJ1-1; D call uncertain. V was trimmed by 2 bases and J by 6 bases, leaving 10 bases between them. Germline V gene lookup returns CDR1 SGHTA and CDR2 FQGNSA. This CDR3 comprises 13 residues. The chain's CDR3 is CASSLRGISEAFF. The DNA for the CDR3 is TGTGCCAGCAGCTTACGGGGTATCTCTGAAGCTTTCTTT. The full variable domain, completed using reference TRBV7-2 and TRBJ1-1, is GAGVSQSPSNKVTEKGKDVELRCDPISGHTALYWYRQSLGQGLEFLIYFQGNSAPDKSGLPSDRFSAERTGGSVSTLTIQRTQQEDSAVYLCASSLRGISEAFFGQGTRLTVV.

Turning to this clonotype: Compared with germline, one end of the junction differs, possibly owing to a read error. The chain employs TRBV6-5 and TRBJ2-1; D is uncertain. This CDR3 spans 16 amino acids. Germline CDR1 is MNHEY and CDR2 is SVGAGI. The CDR3 nucleotides read TGTGCCAGTAGTTACTCGCGGACCGCGTCCTACAATGTGCAGTTCTTC. Protein product: CASSYSRTASYNVQFF.

Of note for this clonotype: No conserved phenylalanine or tryptophan ends this CDR3, so it is likely a read error. The chain couples TRBV11-2 to TRBJ1-1; D is ambiguous. Looked up from germline, CDR1 is SGHAT and CDR2 is FQNNGV. The CDR3 covers 15 residues. The CDR3 is CASSTPTGVNTGAFS. The DNA for the CDR3 is TGTGCCAGCAGCACCCCGACTGGGGTGAACACTGGAGCTTTCTCT.

In its sample, this clonotype was seen many times. The chain has TRBV7-9 and TRBJ2-7, with no clear D. Per germline, CDR1 SEHNR and CDR2 FQNEAQ (reference sequence). The CDR3 is 11 residues long. The V gene lost 1 base and the J gene lost 9 bases, with 7 bases spanning the gap. The CDR3 protein is CASSLGSLQYF. The CDR3 bases are TGTGCCAGCAGCTTAGGGTCCTTGCAGTACTTC.

Note on this clonotype: A read error is possible here, since a much larger clone lies one base away. The gene calls are TRBV28 and TRBJ1-2; no clear D. Germline lookup yields CDR1 MDHEN and CDR2 SYDVKM. The CDR3 runs to 15 residues. Trimming cost V 8 bases and J 8 bases, with 24 bases left between them. CDR3 residues: CASLSLWAKGGGYTF. In DNA form, the CDR3 reads TGTGCCAGCCTATCGTTATGGGCCAAAGGCGGCGGCTACACCTTC.

The genes are TRBV28 and TRBJ2-3; possible D gene TRBD2, 6 bases. CDR3 size: 15 residues. Germline V gene data show CDR1 as MDHEN and CDR2 as SYDVKM. The V end was cut by 6 bases, the J end by 5 bases, with 18 bases between. The CDR3: CASSPGRGIIDTQYF. The CDR3 region has the DNA TGTGCCAGCAGCCCAGGGCGGGGAATCATAGATACGCAGTATTTT. Filled out from reference TRBV28 and TRBJ2-3, the complete variable domain reads DVKVTQSSRYLVKRTGEKVFLECVQDMDHENMFWYRQDPGLGLRLIYFSYDVKMKEKGDIPEGYSVSREKKERFSLILESASTNQTSMYLCASSPGRGIIDTQYFGPGTRLTVL.

This clonotype was detected many times. The rearrangement joins TRBV6-5 to TRBJ2-5; 7 nucleotides match TRBD1. Germline values: CDR1 MNHEY, CDR2 SVGAGI. V trimming: 0 bases; J trimming: 0 bases; junction bases outside the gene matches: 4. The length of the CDR3 is 16 residues. The CDR3: CASSYSPGQDQETQYF. The CDR3 nucleotides are TGTGCCAGCAGTTACTCTCCCGGACAGGACCAAGAGACCCAGTACTTC.

On this clonotype: A read error may produce the germline difference seen at one junction end. The genes are TRBV29-1 and TRBJ2-1; 8 bases agree with TRBD2. The CDR3 contains 12 residues. Germline lookup yields CDR1 SQVTM and CDR2 ANQGSEA. The CDR3 DNA reads as TGCAGCGTGATACTAGCGGAGAATGAGCAATTCTTC. Its translation: CSVILAENEQFF.

This clonotype was seen repeatedly, ten times or more. CDR3 nucleotides: TGCAGTGCTAGAGAGGACACTGAAGCTTTCTTT. As protein: CSAREDTEAFF. The rearrangement links TRBV20-1 to TRBJ1-1, with D unclear. The germline V gene has CDR1 DFQATT and CDR2 SNEGSKA (reference sequence). The CDR3 consists of 11 residues. The germline V and J ends were trimmed by 0 bases and 3 bases, with 2 bases remaining between them.